Below, one T cell receptor (beta chain) is given with its context. The CDR3 has 15 residues. Germline assignment: CDR1 SGHNT and CDR2 YYREEE (reference sequence). Between the trimmed V and J ends, which lost 5 bases and 4 bases, there was a span of 18 bases. Random-hexamer reverse transcription was applied to about 0.45 to 1 ug RNA. TCR beta CDR3 was amplified by immunoSEQ multiplex PCR. This amplification extended across 54 Vbeta and 13 Jbeta segments. TCRdb reanalysed the immunoSEQ multiplex PCR reads using MiXCR and keeps one entry per CDR3 protein. The table records approximately 170,000 distinct CDR3 sequences, over 85% of them present only once. The data originate from a study of CD8 T cells in Susac syndrome. Sequencing of TCR beta was carried out in blood CD8+ and CD4+ T cells. Healthy donors served as age- and sex-matched controls. FACS was used to enrich TEMRA cells, whereas the CD8+ and CD4+ T cells were obtained by negative isolation.

Sequenced material: CD4+ T cells from PBMCs. The clonotype was recovered from a human donor in good health. The gene calls are TRBV5-4 and TRBJ1-2; D remains unclear. DNA for the CDR3: TGTGCCAGCAGGCCCCAAGTCGTGGGAGGCTATGGCTACACCTTC. Encoded protein: CASRPQVVGGYGYTF. The full variable domain, completed using reference TRBV5-4 and TRBJ1-2, is ETGVTQSPTHLIKTRGQQVTLRCSSQSGHNTVSWYQQALGQGPQFIFQYYREEENGRGNFPPRFSGLQFPNYSSELNVNALELDDSALYLCASRPQVVGGYGYTFGSGTRLTVV.